What follows is one T cell receptor (beta chain) and its context. The target antigen is unknown. CDR3 length: 15 amino acids. CDR1 and CDR2 from the germline V gene are MNHNS and SASEGT. Trimming cost V 8 bases and J 0 bases, with 14 bases left between them. Both 60 Vbeta primers and 13 Jbeta primers went into the PCR. Sequenced by immunoSEQ multiplex PCR; TCRdb stores in-frame clones only, minus some. The sample lists 97,000 or so clones, 55% to 80% occurring once. The sample originates from a study of cytomegalovirus exposure and HLA in healthy donors. Study results and limitations: Specificity for CMV antigens was confirmed in vitro for a few of the CMV-associated chains.

The chain joins TRBV6-1 to TRBJ1-3; D call uncertain. This clonotype was sampled from a human donor in good health. Material for sequencing was PBMCs. CDR3 in amino acids: CASAEGEDSGNTIYF. In DNA, the CDR3 is TGTGCCAGCGCGGAGGGTGAAGACTCTGGAAACACCATATATTTT.